The clone carrying this T cell receptor beta chain has just a few counts. The CDR3 runs to 16 residues. Germline CDR1 LNHDA, CDR2 SQIVND (reference sequence). V was clipped by 1 base and J by 4 bases, with 13 bases between them. The record originates from a study of siplizumab effects on memory and regulatory T cells. Generated by immunoSEQ multiplex PCR, the TCRdb table keeps only in-frame clones and is missing some. This sample carries approximately 100,000 clones, more than 85% of them seen once, and the ten largest clones take more than 2.5%. The chain recombines TRBV19 with TRBJ1-4; tentative D call: TRBD1 (5 bases). This TCR derives from a human donor in good health. Some clones in this sample may be carry-over from other donors' samples. Sequenced input: CD4+ T cells sorted from blood. The CDR3 is CASSIVSFGHNEKLFF. For the CDR3, the DNA is TGTGCCAGTAGTATAGTCTCCTTCGGACATAATGAAAAACTGTTTTTT.